This T cell receptor (beta chain) originates from a study of healthy donors' naive CD4 and CD8 T cells. The CDR3 is made up of 11 amino acids. The V end lost 8 bases, the J end lost 1 base, and 8 bases lay between the germline ends. Germline lookup yields CDR1 SQVTM and CDR2 ANQGSEA. Each TCR library used 400 to 600 ng of total RNA and a linear amplification protocol. One entry per CDR3 protein results from TCRdb running MiXCR on the reads. The sample has 150,000 to 200,000 distinct CDR3 sequences, 65% to 75% seen once. The TCR comes from a pool of human donors in good health; the sample pools cells from several healthy donors. The sample was naive CD4+ and CD8+ T cells sorted from blood, pooled from several donors. The chain is built from TRBV29-1 and TRBJ1-1; no clear D gene. CDR3: CSTRGNTEAFF. Written as DNA, the CDR3 is TGCAGCACCCGGGGGAACACTGAAGCTTTCTTT.